The entry below describes one T cell receptor (beta chain). This entry is derived from a study of blood T cell repertoires in COVID-19. About the research overall: COVID-19 samples from acute and convalescent phases originated in the United States, Italy and Spain. Sources were T cells, B-cell-depleted T cells, or PBMCs; the material itself was cDNA or gDNA.

V lost 4 bases and J lost 1; bases outside the gene matches: 3. Germline lookup yields CDR1 SNHLY and CDR2 FYNNEI. The CDR3 runs 14 residues. Only in-frame clones appear in the TCRdb table, and some are missing; sequencing was by immunoSEQ multiplex PCR. In the table there are over 150,000 clones, 70% to 85% of which are singletons. This chain joins TRBV2 and TRBJ1-1; 7 bases match TRBD1. Sample: peripheral blood. This TCR was sampled from a human donor in a cohort sampled during active COVID-19. CDR3 bases: TGTGCCAGCAGTGTGGGACAGCCGAACACTGAAGCTTTCTTT. Translating gives CASSVGQPNTEAFF.